This T cell receptor beta chain was identified during a study of blood T cells in healthy people across ages. In the study overall: T cells yielded about one barcoded beta molecule per two cells through template switching.

Findings of the study overall: Donors of long life had a larger count of naive CD4+ cells and greater diversity than aged donors.

Russia was home to the donors, healthy Caucasian individuals aged about 6 to 90. With each sample, at least 5 micrograms of total RNA were extracted. Next came a second PCR, run for about 6 to 11 cycles, which used a sample-barcoded 5' primer along with a J-beta primer mix. Via MiXCR, TCRdb re-called the 5' RACE reads, giving one row per CDR3 protein. This table has 550,000 to 750,000 distinct CDR3 sequences, under 25% appearing once. This clonotype was seen a few times. The target antigen is unknown. The sample comprised blood. The source of this sequence is a man between 65 and 85 years old in good health.

CDR3 sequence reads: CASSSTPSGRTNEKLFF. CDR3 DNA sequence: TGTGCCAGCAGCTCAACTCCCAGCGGCAGGACTAATGAAAAACTGTTTTTT. The chain is built from TRBV7-6 and TRBJ1-4; D is undetermined. The germline gives CDR1 SGHVS, CDR2 FNYEAQ. Trimming stripped 4 bases from V and 2 bases from J, with 17 bases between. The length of the CDR3 is 17 residues.